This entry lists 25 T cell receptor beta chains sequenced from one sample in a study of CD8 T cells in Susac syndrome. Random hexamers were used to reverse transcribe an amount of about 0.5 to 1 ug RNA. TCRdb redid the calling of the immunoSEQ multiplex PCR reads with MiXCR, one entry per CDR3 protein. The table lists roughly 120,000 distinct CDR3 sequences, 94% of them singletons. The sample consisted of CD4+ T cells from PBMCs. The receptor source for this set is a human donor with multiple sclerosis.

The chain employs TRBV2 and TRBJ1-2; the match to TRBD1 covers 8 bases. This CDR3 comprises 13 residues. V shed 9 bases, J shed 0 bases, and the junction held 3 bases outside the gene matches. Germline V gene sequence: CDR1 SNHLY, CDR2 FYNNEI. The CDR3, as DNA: TGTGCCAGAGGGACAGGAGCTAACTATGGCTACACCTTC. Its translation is CARGTGANYGYTF.

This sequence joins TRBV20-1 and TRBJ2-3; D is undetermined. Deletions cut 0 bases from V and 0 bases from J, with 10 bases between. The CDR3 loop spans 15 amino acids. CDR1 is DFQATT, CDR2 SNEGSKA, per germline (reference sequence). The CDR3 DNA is TGCAGTGCTAGAGATCCGGGTCGTAGCACAGATACGCAGTATTTT. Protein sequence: CSARDPGRSTDTQYF.

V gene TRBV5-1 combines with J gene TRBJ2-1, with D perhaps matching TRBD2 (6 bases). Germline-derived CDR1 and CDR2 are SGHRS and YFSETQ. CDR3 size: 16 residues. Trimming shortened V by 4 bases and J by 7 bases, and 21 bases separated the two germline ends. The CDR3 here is CASSPDGDSRWNEQFF. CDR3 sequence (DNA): TGCGCCAGCAGCCCCGATGGGGACTCCCGATGGAATGAGCAGTTCTTC.

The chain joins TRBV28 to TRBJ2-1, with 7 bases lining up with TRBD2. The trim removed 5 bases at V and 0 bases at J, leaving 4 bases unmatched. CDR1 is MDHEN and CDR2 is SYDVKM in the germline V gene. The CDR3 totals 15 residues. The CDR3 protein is CASSPTSVSYNEQFF. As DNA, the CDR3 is TGTGCCAGCAGTCCTACTAGCGTCTCCTACAATGAGCAGTTCTTC.

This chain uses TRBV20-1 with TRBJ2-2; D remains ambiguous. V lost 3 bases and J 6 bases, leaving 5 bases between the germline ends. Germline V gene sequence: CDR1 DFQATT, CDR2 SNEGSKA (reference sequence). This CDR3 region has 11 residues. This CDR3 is CSASGPGELFF. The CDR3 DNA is TGCAGTGCTAGTGGGCCCGGGGAGCTGTTTTTT.

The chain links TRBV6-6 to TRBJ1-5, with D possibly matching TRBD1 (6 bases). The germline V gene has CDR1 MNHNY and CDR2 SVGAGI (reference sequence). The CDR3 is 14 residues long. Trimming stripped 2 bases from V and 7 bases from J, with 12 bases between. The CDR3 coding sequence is TGTGCCAGCAGTTACGGGGGGCAAGGACAGCCCCAGCATTTT. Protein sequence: CASSYGGQGQPQHF.

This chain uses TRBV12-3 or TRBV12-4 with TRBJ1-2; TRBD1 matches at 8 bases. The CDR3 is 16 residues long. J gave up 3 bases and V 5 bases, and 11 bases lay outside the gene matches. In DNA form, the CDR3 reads TGTGCCAGCAGTCTCGCAGGGGACAGGTGGGACTATGGCTACACCTTC. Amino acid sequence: CASSLAGDRWDYGYTF.

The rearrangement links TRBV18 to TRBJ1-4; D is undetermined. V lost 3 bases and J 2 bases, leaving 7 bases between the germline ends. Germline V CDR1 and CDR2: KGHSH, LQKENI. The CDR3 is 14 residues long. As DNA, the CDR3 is TGTGCCAGCTCACCGGCGGGGACTAATGAAAAACTGTTTTTT. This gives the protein CASSPAGTNEKLFF.

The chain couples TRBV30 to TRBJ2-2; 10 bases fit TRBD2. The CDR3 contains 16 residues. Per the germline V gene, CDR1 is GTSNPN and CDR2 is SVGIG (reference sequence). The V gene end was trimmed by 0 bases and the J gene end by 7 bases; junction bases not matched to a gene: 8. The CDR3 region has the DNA TGTGCCTGGAGTGTATTCCCTAGCGGGGGCGGCGGGGAGCTGTTTTTT. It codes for CAWSVFPSGGGGELFF.

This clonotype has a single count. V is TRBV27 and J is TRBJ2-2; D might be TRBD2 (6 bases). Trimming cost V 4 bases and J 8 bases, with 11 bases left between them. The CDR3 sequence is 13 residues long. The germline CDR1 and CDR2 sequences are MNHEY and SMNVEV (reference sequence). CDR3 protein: CASSYTSTGELFF. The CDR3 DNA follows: TGTGCCAGCAGTTACACTAGCACGGGGGAGCTGTTTTTT.

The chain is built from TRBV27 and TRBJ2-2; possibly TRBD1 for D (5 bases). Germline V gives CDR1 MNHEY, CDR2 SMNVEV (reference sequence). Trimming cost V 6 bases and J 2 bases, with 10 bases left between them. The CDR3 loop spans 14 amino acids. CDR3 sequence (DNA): TGTGCCAGCAGCAGGGTGGGTAACACCGGGGAGCTGTTTTTT. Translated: CASSRVGNTGELFF.

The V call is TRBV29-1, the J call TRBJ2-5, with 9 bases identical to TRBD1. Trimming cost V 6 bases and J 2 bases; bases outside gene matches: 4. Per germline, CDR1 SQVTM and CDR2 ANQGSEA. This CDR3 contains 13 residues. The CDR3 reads CSVIGTGQETQYF. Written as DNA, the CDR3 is TGCAGCGTCATCGGGACAGGGCAAGAGACCCAGTACTTC. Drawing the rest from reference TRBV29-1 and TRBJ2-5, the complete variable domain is SAVISQKPSRDICQRGTSLTIQCQVDSQVTMMFWYRQQPGQSLTLIATANQGSEATYESGFVIDKFPISRPNLTFSTLTVSNMSPEDSSIYLCSVIGTGQETQYFGPGTRLLVL.

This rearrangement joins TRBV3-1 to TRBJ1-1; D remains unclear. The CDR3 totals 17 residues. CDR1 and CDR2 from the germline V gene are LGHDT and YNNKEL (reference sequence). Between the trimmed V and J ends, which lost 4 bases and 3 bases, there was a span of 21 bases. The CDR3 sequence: CASSPKRKGFVYTEAFF. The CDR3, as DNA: TGTGCCAGCAGCCCCAAGCGCAAAGGTTTTGTGTACACTGAAGCTTTCTTT. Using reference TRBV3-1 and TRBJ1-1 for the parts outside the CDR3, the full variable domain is DTAVSQTPKYLVTQMGNDKSIKCEQNLGHDTMYWYKQDSKKFLKIMFSYNNKELIINETVPNRFSPKSPDKAHLNLHINSLELGDSAVYFCASSPKRKGFVYTEAFFGQGTRLTVV.

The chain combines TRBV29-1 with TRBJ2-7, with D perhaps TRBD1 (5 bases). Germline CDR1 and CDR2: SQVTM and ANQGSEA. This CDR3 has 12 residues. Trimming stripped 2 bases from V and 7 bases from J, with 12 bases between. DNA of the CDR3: TGCAGCGTTGAACCCGGACCAGGGGAGCAGTACTTC. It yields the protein CSVEPGPGEQYF.

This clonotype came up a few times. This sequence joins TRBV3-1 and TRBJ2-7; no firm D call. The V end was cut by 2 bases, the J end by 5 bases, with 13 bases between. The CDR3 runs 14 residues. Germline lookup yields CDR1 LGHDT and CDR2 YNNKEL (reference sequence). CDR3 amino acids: CASSQKPLEDEQYF. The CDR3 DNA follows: TGTGCCAGCAGCCAAAAACCGCTTGAGGACGAGCAGTACTTC.

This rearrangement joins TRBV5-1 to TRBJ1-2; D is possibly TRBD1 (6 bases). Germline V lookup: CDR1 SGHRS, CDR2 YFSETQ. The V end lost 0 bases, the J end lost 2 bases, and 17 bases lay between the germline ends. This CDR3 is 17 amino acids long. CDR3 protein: CASSLAVQGQENYGYTF. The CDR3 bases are TGCGCCAGCAGCTTGGCTGTACAGGGCCAGGAAAACTATGGCTACACCTTC.

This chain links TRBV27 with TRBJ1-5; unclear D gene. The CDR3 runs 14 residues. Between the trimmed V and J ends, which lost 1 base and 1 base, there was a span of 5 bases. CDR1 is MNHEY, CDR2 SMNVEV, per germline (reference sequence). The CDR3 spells CASSLLGSNQPQHF. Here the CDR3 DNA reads TGTGCCAGCAGTTTATTGGGGAGCAATCAGCCCCAGCATTTT.

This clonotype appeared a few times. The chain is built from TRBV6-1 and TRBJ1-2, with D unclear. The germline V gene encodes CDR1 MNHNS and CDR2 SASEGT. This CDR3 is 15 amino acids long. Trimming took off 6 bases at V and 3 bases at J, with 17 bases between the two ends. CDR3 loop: CASRGAGRGYYGYTF. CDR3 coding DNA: TGTGCCAGCAGGGGAGCAGGCCGAGGTTACTATGGCTACACCTTC.

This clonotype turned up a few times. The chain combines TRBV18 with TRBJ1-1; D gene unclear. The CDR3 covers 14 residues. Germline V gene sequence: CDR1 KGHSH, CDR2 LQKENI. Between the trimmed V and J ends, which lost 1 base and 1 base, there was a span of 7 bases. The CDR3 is CASSPQGSNTEAFF. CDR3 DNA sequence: TGTGCCAGCTCACCACAGGGTTCGAACACTGAAGCTTTCTTT.

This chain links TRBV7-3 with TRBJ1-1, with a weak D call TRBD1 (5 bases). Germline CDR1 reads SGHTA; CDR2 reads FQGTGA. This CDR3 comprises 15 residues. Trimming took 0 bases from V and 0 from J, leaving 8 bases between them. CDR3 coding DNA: TGTGCCAGCAGCTTAACGGGACCGATGAACACTGAAGCTTTCTTT. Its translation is CASSLTGPMNTEAFF.

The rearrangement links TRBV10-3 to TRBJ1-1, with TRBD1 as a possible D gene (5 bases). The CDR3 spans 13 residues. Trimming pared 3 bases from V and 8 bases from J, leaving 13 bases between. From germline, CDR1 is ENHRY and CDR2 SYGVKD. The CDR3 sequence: CAISDREVREAFF. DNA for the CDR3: TGTGCCATCAGTGACAGGGAAGTAAGGGAAGCTTTCTTT.

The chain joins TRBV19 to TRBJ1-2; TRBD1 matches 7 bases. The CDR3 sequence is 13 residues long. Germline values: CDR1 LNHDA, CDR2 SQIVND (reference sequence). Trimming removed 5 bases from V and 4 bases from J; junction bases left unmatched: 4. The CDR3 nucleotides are TGTGCCAGTAGTGCGGGGACAGCCTATGGCTACACCTTC. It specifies CASSAGTAYGYTF.

The CDR3 region is CAWSVGSEQYF. The CDR3 coding sequence is TGTGCCTGGAGTGTTGGGAGCGAGCAGTACTTC. The chain links TRBV30 to TRBJ2-7; a weak D match, TRBD2 (5 bases). Between the trimmed V and J ends, which lost 0 bases and 6 bases, there was a span of 6 bases. This CDR3 has 11 residues. CDR1 and CDR2 (germline): GTSNPN, SVGIG (reference sequence).

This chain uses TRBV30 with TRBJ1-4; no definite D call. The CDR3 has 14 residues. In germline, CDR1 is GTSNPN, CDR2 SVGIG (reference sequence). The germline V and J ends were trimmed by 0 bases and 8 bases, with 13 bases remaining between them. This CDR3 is CAWSVGGSAEKLFF. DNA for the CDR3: TGTGCCTGGAGTGTGGGTGGGAGTGCGGAAAAACTGTTTTTT.

CDR3 DNA: TGTGCTAGTGGTTTGTATAGGGCCCGAAGATATGGCTACACCTTC. Translation: CASGLYRARRYGYTF. The chain joins TRBV12-5 to TRBJ1-2; D remains unclear. The germline V gene has CDR1 LGHNT and CDR2 FRNRAP. V lost 2 bases to trimming and J lost 5 bases, with 15 bases between them. The CDR3 consists of 15 residues.